The sequence of this T cell receptor beta chain was determined in a study of cytomegalovirus exposure and HLA in healthy donors. Study-wide results and limits: A later analysis linked some 18,000 TCR beta sequences to HLA alleles at 0.05 false discovery rate.

Germline lookup yields CDR1 MRHNA and CDR2 SNTAGT. V shed 3 bases and J 6 bases; nucleotides not matched to a gene: 3. CDR3 length equals 14 residues. This clone has only one observation. What it binds is not known. Primers for the PCR totalled 60 Vbeta and 13 Jbeta. The repertoire was sequenced with immunoSEQ multiplex PCR; TCRdb's copy has only in-frame clones and lacks some. The table has nearly 300,000 clones, 75% to 90% seen once. The sequencing input was PBMCs. The sequence came from a man between 35 and 55 years old in good health and CMV-seropositive. V gene TRBV6-4 combines with J gene TRBJ2-7, with 12 bases fitting TRBD2. CDR3: CASSEETSGSEQYF. In nucleotides, the CDR3 is TGTGCCAGCAGTGAAGAGACTAGCGGGAGCGAGCAGTACTTC.